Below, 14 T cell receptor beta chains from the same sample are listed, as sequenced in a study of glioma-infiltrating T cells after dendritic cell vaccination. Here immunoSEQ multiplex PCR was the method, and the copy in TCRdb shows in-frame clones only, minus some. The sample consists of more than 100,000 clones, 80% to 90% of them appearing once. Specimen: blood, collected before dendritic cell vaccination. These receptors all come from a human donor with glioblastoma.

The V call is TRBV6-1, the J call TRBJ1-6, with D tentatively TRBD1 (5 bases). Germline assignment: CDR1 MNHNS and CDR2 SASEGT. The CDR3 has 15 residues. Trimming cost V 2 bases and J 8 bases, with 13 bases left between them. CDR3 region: CASSESPGWDSPLHF. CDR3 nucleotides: TGTGCCAGCAGTGAAAGTCCAGGGTGGGATTCACCCCTCCACTTT.

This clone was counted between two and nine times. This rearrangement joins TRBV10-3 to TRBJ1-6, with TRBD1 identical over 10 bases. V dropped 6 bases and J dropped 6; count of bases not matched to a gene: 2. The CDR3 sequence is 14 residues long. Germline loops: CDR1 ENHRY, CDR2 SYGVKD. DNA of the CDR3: TGTGCCATCAGCGGGACAGGGGTTAATTCACCCCTCCACTTT. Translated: CAISGTGVNSPLHF.

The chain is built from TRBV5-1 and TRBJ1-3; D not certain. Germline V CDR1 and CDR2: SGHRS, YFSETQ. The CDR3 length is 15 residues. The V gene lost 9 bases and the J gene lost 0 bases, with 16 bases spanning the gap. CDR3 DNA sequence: TGCGCCACCCAAGACTTCCCCAGCTCTGGAAACACCATATATTTT. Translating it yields CATQDFPSSGNTIYF.

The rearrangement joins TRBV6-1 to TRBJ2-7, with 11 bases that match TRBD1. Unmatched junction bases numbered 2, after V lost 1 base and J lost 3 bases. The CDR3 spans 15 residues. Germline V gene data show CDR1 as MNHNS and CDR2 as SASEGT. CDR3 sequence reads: CASSEDGTGGYEQYF. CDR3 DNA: TGTGCCAGCAGTGAAGACGGGACAGGGGGCTACGAGCAGTACTTC.

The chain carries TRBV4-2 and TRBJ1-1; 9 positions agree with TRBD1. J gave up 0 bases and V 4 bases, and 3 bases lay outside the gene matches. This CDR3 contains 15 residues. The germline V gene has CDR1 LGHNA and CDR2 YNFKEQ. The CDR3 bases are TGTGCCAGCAGCCGGGGGACAGGGCTGAACACTGAAGCTTTCTTT. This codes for CASSRGTGLNTEAFF.

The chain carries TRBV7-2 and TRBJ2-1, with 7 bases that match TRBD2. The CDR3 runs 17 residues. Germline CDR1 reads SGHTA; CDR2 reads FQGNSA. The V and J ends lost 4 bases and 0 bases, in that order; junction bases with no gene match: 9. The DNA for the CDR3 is TGTGCCAGCAGCTCCCACCCGGGGGGTAGCTCCTACAATGAGCAGTTCTTC. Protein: CASSSHPGGSSYNEQFF.

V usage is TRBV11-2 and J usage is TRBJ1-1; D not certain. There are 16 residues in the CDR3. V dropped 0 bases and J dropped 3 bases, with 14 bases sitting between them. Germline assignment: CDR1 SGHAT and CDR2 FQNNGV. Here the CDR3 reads CASSLDRVGRYTEAFF. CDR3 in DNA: TGTGCCAGCAGCTTAGATCGGGTAGGGAGGTACACTGAAGCTTTCTTT. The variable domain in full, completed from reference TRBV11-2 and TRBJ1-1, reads EAGVAQSPRYKIIEKRQSVAFWCNPISGHATLYWYQQILGQGPKLLIQFQNNGVVDDSQLPKDRFSAERLKGVDSTLKIQPAKLEDSAVYLCASSLDRVGRYTEAFFGQGTRLTVV.

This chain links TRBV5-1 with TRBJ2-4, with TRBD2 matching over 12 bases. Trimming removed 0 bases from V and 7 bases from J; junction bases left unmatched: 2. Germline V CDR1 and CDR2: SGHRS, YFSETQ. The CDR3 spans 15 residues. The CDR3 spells CASSLGLAGGNIQYF. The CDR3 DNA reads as TGCGCCAGCAGCTTGGGGCTAGCGGGGGGGAACATTCAGTACTTC.

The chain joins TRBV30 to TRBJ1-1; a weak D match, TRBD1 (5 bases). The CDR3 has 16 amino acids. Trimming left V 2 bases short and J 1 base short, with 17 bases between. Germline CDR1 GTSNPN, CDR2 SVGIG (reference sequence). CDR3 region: CAWSPPGGRENTEAFF. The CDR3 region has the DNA TGTGCCTGGAGTCCCCCGGGGGGAAGGGAGAACACTGAAGCTTTCTTT.

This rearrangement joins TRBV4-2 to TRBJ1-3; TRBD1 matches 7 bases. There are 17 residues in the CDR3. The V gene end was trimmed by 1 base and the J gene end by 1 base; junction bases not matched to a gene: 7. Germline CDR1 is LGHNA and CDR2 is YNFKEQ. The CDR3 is CASSQGLETGSGNTIYF. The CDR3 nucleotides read TGTGCCAGCAGCCAAGGGCTAGAGACAGGGTCTGGAAACACCATATATTTT.

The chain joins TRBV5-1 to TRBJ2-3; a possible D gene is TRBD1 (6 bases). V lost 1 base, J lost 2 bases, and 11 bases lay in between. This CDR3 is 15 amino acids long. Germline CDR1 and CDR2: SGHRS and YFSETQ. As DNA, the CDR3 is TGCGCCAGCAGCTTGCACGACAGGCCCACAGATACGCAGTATTTT. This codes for CASSLHDRPTDTQYF.

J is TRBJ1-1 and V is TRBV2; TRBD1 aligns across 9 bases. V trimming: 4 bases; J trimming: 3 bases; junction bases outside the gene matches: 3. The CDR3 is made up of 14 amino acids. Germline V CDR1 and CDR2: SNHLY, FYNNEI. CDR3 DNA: TGTGCCAGCAGTGTCACAGGGGGCGACACTGAAGCTTTCTTT. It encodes CASSVTGGDTEAFF. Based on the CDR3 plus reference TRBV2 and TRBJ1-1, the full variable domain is EPEVTQTPSHQVTQMGQEVILRCVPISNHLYFYWYRQILGQKVEFLVSFYNNEISEKSEIFDDQFSVERPDGSNFTLKIRSTKLEDSAMYFCASSVTGGDTEAFFGQGTRLTVV.

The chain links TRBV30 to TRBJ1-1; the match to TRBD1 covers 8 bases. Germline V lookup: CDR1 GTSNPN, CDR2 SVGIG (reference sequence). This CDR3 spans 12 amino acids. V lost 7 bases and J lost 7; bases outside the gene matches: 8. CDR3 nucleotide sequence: TGTGCCTTGGGACAGGCAGACGGTGAAGCTTTCTTT. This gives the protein CALGQADGEAFF. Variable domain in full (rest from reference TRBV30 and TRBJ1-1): SQTIHQWPATLVQPVGSPLSLECTVEGTSNPNLYWYRQAAGRGLQLLFYSVGIGQISSEVPQNLSASRPQDRQFILSSKKLLLSDSGFYLCALGQADGEAFFGQGTRLTVV.

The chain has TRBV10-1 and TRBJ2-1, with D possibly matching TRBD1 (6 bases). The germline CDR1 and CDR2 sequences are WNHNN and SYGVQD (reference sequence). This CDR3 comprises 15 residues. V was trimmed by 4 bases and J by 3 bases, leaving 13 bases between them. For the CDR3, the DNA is TGCGCCAGCAGTGGAGGGGGTAGGAACTACAATGAGCAGTTCTTC. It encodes CASSGGGRNYNEQFF.